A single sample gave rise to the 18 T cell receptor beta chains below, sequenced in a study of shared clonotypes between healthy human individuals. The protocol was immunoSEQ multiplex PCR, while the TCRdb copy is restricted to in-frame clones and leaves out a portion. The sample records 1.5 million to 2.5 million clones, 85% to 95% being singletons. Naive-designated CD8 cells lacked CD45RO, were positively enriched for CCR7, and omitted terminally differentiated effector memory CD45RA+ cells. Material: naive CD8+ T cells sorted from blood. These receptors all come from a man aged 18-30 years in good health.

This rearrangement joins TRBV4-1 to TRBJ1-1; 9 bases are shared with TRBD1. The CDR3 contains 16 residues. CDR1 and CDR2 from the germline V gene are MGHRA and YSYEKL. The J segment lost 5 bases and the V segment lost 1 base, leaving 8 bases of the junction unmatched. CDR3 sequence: CASSQVLGTGPTEAFF. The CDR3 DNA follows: TGCGCCAGCAGCCAAGTACTCGGGACAGGGCCAACTGAAGCTTTCTTT.

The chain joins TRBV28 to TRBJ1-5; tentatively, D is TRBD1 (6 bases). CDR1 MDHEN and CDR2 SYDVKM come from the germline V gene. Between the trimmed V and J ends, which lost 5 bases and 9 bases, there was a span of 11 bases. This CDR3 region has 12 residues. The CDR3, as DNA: TGTGCCAGCAGTACAGGGTCGGGGCCCCAGCATTTT. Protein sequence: CASSTGSGPQHF. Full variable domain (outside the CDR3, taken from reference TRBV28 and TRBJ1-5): DVKVTQSSRYLVKRTGEKVFLECVQDMDHENMFWYRQDPGLGLRLIYFSYDVKMKEKGDIPEGYSVSREKKERFSLILESASTNQTSMYLCASSTGSGPQHFGDGTRLSIL.

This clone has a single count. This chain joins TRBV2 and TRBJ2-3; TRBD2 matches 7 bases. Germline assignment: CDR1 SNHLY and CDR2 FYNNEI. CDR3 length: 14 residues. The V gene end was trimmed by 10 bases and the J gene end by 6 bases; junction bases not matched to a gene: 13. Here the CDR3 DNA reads TGTGCCACCAGAACGGCGGGAGTATATGATACGCAGTATTTT. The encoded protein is CATRTAGVYDTQYF.

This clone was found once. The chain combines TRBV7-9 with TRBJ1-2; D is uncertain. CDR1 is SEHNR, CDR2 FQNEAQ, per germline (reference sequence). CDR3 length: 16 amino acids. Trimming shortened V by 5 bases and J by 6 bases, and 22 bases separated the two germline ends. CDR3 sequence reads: CASSPRAIGVNHGYTF. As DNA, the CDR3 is TGTGCCAGCAGCCCCCGGGCGATCGGGGTTAATCATGGCTACACCTTC.

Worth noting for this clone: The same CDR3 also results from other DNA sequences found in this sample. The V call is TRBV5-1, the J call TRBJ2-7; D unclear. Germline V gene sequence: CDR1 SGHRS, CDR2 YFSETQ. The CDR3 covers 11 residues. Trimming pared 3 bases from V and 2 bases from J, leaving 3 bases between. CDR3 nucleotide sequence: TGCGCCAGCAGCTCACCCTACGAGCAGTACTTC. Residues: CASSSPYEQYF.

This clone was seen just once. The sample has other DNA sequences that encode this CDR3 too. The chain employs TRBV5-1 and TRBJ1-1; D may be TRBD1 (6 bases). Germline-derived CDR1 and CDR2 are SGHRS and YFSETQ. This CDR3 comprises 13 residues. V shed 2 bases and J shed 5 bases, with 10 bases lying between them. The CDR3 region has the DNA TGCGCCAGCAGCTTAGGGGGTGAAACTGAAGCTTTCTTT. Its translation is CASSLGGETEAFF.

The CDR3 reads CASSFSGGEANYGYTF. CDR3 nucleotides: TGTGCCAGCAGTTTTTCGGGCGGAGAAGCTAACTATGGCTACACCTTC. This sequence joins TRBV27 and TRBJ1-2; D is uncertain. Deletions cut 3 bases from V and 0 bases from J, with 14 bases between. Germline V CDR1 and CDR2: MNHEY, SMNVEV (reference sequence). This CDR3 is built from 16 residues.

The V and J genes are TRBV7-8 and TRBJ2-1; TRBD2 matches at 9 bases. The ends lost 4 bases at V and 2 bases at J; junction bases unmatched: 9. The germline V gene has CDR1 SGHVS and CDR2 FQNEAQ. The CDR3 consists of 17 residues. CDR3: CASSSRLAGVPYNEQFF. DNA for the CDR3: TGTGCCAGCAGCTCCCGATTAGCGGGAGTCCCCTACAATGAGCAGTTCTTC.

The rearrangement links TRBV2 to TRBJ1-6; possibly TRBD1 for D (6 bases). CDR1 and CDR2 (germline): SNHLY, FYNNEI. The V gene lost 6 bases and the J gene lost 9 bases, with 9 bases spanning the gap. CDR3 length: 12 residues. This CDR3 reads CASRRGGSPLHF. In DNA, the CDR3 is TGTGCCAGCAGGAGGGGGGGTTCACCCCTCCACTTT.

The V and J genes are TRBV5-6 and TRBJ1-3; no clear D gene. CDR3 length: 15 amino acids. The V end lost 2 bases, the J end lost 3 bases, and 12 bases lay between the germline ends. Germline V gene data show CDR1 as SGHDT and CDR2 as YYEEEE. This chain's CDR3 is CASSFVGLHGNTIYF. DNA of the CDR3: TGTGCCAGCAGCTTTGTCGGGTTGCATGGAAACACCATATATTTT.

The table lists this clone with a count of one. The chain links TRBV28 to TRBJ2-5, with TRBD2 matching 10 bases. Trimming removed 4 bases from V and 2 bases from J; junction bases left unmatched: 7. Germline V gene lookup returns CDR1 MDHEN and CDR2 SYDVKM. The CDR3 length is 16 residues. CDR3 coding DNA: TGTGCCAGCAGTTCCCTCGGGACTAGCGAACAAGAGACCCAGTACTTC. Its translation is CASSSLGTSEQETQYF. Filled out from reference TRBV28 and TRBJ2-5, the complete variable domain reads DVKVTQSSRYLVKRTGEKVFLECVQDMDHENMFWYRQDPGLGLRLIYFSYDVKMKEKGDIPEGYSVSREKKERFSLILESASTNQTSMYLCASSSLGTSEQETQYFGPGTRLLVL.

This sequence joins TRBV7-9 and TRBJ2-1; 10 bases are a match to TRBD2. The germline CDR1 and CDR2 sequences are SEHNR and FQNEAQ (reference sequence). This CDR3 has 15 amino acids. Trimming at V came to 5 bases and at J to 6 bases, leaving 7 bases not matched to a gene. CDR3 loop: CASSQPGLASNEQFF. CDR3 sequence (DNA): TGTGCCAGCAGCCAACCGGGACTAGCGTCCAATGAGCAGTTCTTC.

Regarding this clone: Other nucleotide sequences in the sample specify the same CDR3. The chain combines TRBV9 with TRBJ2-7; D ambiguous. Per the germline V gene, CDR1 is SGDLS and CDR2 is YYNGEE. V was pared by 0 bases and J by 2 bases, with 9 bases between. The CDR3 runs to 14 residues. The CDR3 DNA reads TGTGCCAGCAGCGTAGGTGCAGGCACCTACGAGCAGTACTTC. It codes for CASSVGAGTYEQYF.

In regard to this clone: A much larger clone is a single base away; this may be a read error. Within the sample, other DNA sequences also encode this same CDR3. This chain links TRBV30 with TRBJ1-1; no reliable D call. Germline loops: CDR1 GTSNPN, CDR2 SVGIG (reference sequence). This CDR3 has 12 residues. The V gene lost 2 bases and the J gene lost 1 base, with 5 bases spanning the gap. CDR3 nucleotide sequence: TGTGCCTGGAGTTTGGGGAACACTGAAGCTTTCTTT. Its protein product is CAWSLGNTEAFF.

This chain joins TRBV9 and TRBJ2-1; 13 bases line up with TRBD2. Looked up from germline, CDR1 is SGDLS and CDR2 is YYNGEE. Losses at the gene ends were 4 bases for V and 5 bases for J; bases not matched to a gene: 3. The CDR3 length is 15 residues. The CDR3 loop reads CASSSTSGGDNEQFF. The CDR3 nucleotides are TGTGCCAGCAGCTCAACTAGCGGGGGGGACAATGAGCAGTTCTTC. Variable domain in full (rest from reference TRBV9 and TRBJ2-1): DSGVTQTPKHLITATGQRVTLRCSPRSGDLSVYWYQQSLDQGLQFLIQYYNGEERAKGNILERFSAQQFPDLHSELNLSSLELGDSALYFCASSSTSGGDNEQFFGPGTRLTVL.

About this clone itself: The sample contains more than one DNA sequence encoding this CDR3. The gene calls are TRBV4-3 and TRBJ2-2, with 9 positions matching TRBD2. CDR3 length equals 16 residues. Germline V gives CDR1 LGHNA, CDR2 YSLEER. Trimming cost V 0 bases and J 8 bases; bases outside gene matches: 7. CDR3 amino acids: CASSQDLAGVSGELFF. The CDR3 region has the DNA TGCGCCAGCAGCCAAGATTTAGCGGGAGTATCTGGGGAGCTGTTTTTT.

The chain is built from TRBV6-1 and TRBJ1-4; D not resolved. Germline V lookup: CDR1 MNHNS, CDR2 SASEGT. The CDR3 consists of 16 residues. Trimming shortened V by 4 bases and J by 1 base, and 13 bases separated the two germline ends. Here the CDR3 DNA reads TGTGCCAGCAGTGCCTGGGATTGGGGAACTAATGAAAAACTGTTTTTT. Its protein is CASSAWDWGTNEKLFF.

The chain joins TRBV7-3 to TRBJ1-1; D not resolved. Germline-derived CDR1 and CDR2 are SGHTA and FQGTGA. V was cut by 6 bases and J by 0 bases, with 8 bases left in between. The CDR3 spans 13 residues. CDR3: CASSSGMNTEAFF. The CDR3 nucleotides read TGTGCCAGCAGTTCCGGGATGAACACTGAAGCTTTCTTT.